A selection of T cell receptor beta chains follows, all from one sample in a study of T cell responses to AZD1222 COVID-19 vaccine. Measured with immunoSEQ multiplex PCR; TCRdb has only the in-frame clones, and not every one. The sample holds 150,000 to 200,000 clones, around 90% seen once. This material consisted of peripheral blood, taken on day 0 of AZD1222 vaccination. All receptors come from an adult in good health. CDR3s leave out the opening cysteine and the closing phenylalanine or tryptophan.

v_call	j_call	cdr3_aa
TRBV7-2	TRBJ1-1	ASSLGGTGTMNTEAF
TRBV6-5	TRBJ1-1	ASSYGKQGGAF
TRBV10-2	TRBJ2-6	ATEDGNSGANVLT
TRBV28	TRBJ2-2	ASSFGQGYTGELF
TRBV30	TRBJ1-6	AEKQGSSYNSPLH
TRBV27	TRBJ1-5	ASSTGQFNQPQH
TRBV12-3/TRBV12-4	TRBJ2-2	ASSSRHGELF
TRBV18	TRBJ1-1	ASSPSSGTAEAF
TRBV28	TRBJ1-5	ASSFTGTGMHQPQH
TRBV7-3	TRBJ2-2	ASSSLGAGSRGELF
TRBV27	TRBJ2-1	ASSPGLAGGDNEQF
TRBV11-2	TRBJ1-4	ASSPGQDFYEKLF
TRBV13	TRBJ1-2	ASSVGQGGSNYGYT
TRBV29-1	TRBJ1-5	SVDREGGQPQH
TRBV7-2	TRBJ2-7	ASSLLGQVSYEQY
TRBV2	TRBJ1-5	ASSDEVNQPQH
TRBV11-2	TRBJ2-7	ASSSGQGPITLYEQY
TRBV30	TRBJ2-7	AWTGTVTYEQY
TRBV11-2	TRBJ2-5	ASSLGETQY
TRBV7-2	TRBJ1-5	ASSARGTDYSNQPQH
TRBV25-1	TRBJ1-4	ASSDPAGLSNEKLF
TRBV24-1	TRBJ1-3	ATSDSGTAHGNTIY
TRBV7-6	TRBJ2-7	ASSLRQGTRDEQY
TRBV7-2	TRBJ2-7	ASSSIVSYEQY
TRBV28	TRBJ1-2	ASMSRGTHGYT
TRBV27	TRBJ1-1	ASSLAGTGGTEAF
TRBV7-6	TRBJ2-7	ASSSRGGQGNEQY
TRBV4-1	TRBJ2-7	ASGRGTGNEQY
TRBV28	TRBJ1-2	ASSIQGAGYGYT